Following are 6 T cell receptor beta chains from one sample sequenced in a study of cytomegalovirus exposure and HLA in healthy donors. The PCR contained 60 Vbeta and 13 Jbeta primers. The data were produced by immunoSEQ multiplex PCR, yet TCRdb's version contains in-frame clones alone and is incomplete. This sample's clone table lists roughly 200,000 clones. The sample was PBMCs. These receptors came from a man younger than 45 in good health and CMV-seronegative.

The chain carries TRBV15 and TRBJ2-7; 9 nucleotides agree with TRBD2. With V trimmed by 8 bases and J by 0 bases, 5 bases remained unmatched. The CDR3 runs to 14 residues. The germline gives CDR1 LNHNV, CDR2 YYDKDF (reference sequence). CDR3 bases: TGTGCCACCTCGACTAGCGGAAACTCCTACGAGCAGTACTTC. Translated, it gives CATSTSGNSYEQYF.

This chain uses TRBV5-4 with TRBJ1-1; D unresolved. This CDR3 spans 13 amino acids. CDR1 and CDR2 from the germline V gene are SGHNT and YYREEE (reference sequence). Trimming stripped 1 base from V and 0 bases from J, with 4 bases between. The CDR3 is CASSLTVNTEAFF. In DNA form, the CDR3 reads TGTGCCAGCAGCTTGACAGTGAACACTGAAGCTTTCTTT.

V gene TRBV6-5 combines with J gene TRBJ2-7; D perhaps matches TRBD1 (6 bases). Germline loops: CDR1 MNHEY, CDR2 SVGAGI. The CDR3 extends over 15 amino acids. The V end lost 6 bases, the J end lost 6 bases, and 21 bases lay between the germline ends. The CDR3 region is CASSEAEQGGSEQYF. CDR3 nucleotides: TGTGCCAGCAGCGAGGCGGAACAGGGCGGTAGCGAGCAGTACTTC.

This sequence joins TRBV19 and TRBJ2-2; D may be TRBD2 (6 bases). The V end lost 7 bases, the J end lost 5 bases, and 14 bases lay between the germline ends. The CDR3 totals 14 residues. Germline V lookup: CDR1 LNHDA, CDR2 SQIVND (reference sequence). The CDR3 spells CASTGVGGTGELFF. Written as DNA, the CDR3 is TGTGCCAGTACGGGGGTGGGCGGGACCGGGGAGCTGTTTTTT.

The chain carries TRBV13 and TRBJ2-3, with a tentative D call TRBD1 (5 bases). There are 13 residues in the CDR3. CDR1 is PRHDT, CDR2 FYEKMQ, per germline (reference sequence). Trimming removed 7 bases from V and 3 bases from J, with 11 bases in between. The CDR3 reads CASKLSGTDTQYF. The DNA for the CDR3 is TGTGCCAGCAAGCTTTCAGGGACAGATACGCAGTATTTT.

The chain couples TRBV4-1 to TRBJ1-1; 7 bases agree with TRBD1. CDR1 is MGHRA, CDR2 YSYEKL, per germline. With V trimmed by 4 bases and J by 1 base, 3 bases remained unmatched. CDR3 length equals 14 residues. This CDR3 is CASSLWDRNTEAFF. The CDR3 nucleotides read TGCGCCAGCAGCCTATGGGACAGGAACACTGAAGCTTTCTTT.